These 29 T cell receptor beta chains came from one sample sequenced in a study of blood T cell repertoires in COVID-19. The protocol was immunoSEQ multiplex PCR, while the TCRdb copy is restricted to in-frame clones and leaves out a portion. Of roughly 100,000 clones listed, approximately 88% are singletons. The sequenced sample was peripheral blood. These receptors came from a man aged 55 to 70 with acute or convalescent COVID-19.

This clone was observed many times. The rearrangement links TRBV2 to TRBJ1-6, with 8 bases lining up with TRBD1. This CDR3 contains 14 residues. Looked up from germline, CDR1 is SNHLY and CDR2 is FYNNEI. V was clipped by 8 bases and J by 11 bases; unmatched bases: 11. The chain's CDR3 is CASSRWSTGAPLHF. The DNA for the CDR3 is TGTGCCAGCTCCCGGTGGTCGACAGGGGCACCCCTCCACTTT.

The count of this clone is one. V and J are TRBV15 and TRBJ2-5; tentative D call: TRBD1 (5 bases). CDR1 is LNHNV and CDR2 is YYDKDF in the germline V gene (reference sequence). V was cut by 5 bases and J by 1 base, with 11 bases left in between. The CDR3 contains 14 residues. The CDR3 loop reads CATSRQRIQETQYF. In nucleotides, the CDR3 is TGTGCCACCAGCCGACAGAGAATCCAAGAGACCCAGTACTTC.

The chain uses TRBV5-4 and TRBJ2-2; 9 nucleotides agree with TRBD1. Unmatched junction bases numbered 5, after V lost 4 bases and J lost 4 bases. Germline CDR1 is SGHNT and CDR2 is YYREEE (reference sequence). This CDR3 spans 15 amino acids. CDR3 protein: CASSPRDRATGELFF. CDR3 nucleotides: TGTGCCAGCAGCCCCCGGGACAGGGCCACCGGGGAGCTGTTTTTT.

The chain couples TRBV4-2 to TRBJ2-1, with 10 bases aligning to TRBD2. CDR1 is LGHNA, CDR2 YNFKEQ, per germline. The CDR3 has 16 residues. V gave up 1 base and J gave up 8 bases; unmatched junction bases: 8. This CDR3 is CASSQGIQREGDEQFF. The CDR3 region has the DNA TGTGCCAGCAGCCAAGGTATCCAGCGGGAGGGCGATGAGCAGTTCTTC.

The rearrangement uses TRBV9 and TRBJ1-5, with TRBD1 matching over 9 bases. The germline gives CDR1 SGDLS, CDR2 YYNGEE. Losses at the gene ends were 3 bases for V and 7 bases for J; bases not matched to a gene: 5. CDR3 size: 14 residues. The DNA for the CDR3 is TGTGCCAGCAGCGAGAGGACAGGGGAGCAGCCCCAGCATTTT. Amino acid sequence: CASSERTGEQPQHF.

The rearrangement uses TRBV6-5 and TRBJ2-7; D is possibly TRBD1 (5 bases). Trimming took 8 bases from V and 4 from J, leaving 12 bases between them. Germline values: CDR1 MNHEY, CDR2 SVGAGI. This CDR3 is 12 amino acids long. CDR3 DNA: TGTGCCAGCTCCAAAGGGGATTACGAGCAGTACTTC. It is translated as CASSKGDYEQYF.

CDR3 sequence reads: CASGLVLGATNEKLFF. The CDR3 DNA reads TGTGCTAGTGGTTTGGTACTAGGAGCAACTAATGAAAAACTGTTTTTT. The V call is TRBV12-5, the J call TRBJ1-4, with D unresolved. CDR1 is LGHNT, CDR2 FRNRAP, per germline. CDR3 length equals 16 residues. Trimming took off 0 bases at V and 0 bases at J, with 8 bases between the two ends. Full variable domain (rest looked up from reference TRBV12-5 and TRBJ1-4): DARVTQTPRHKVTEMGQEVTMRCQPILGHNTVFWYRQTMMQGLELLAYFRNRAPLDDSGMPKDRFSAEMPDATLATLKIQPSEPRDSAVYFCASGLVLGATNEKLFFGSGTQLSVL.

The rearrangement joins TRBV28 to TRBJ1-5; D ambiguous. V gave up 1 base and J gave up 0 bases, with 10 bases separating them. Germline V lookup: CDR1 MDHEN, CDR2 SYDVKM. CDR3 length: 16 residues. The CDR3 loop reads CASSLSIAVSNQPQHF. CDR3 DNA sequence: TGTGCCAGCAGTTTATCAATAGCAGTTAGCAATCAGCCCCAGCATTTT.

The chain carries TRBV27 and TRBJ1-6; D possibly corresponds to TRBD1 (6 bases). Germline CDR1 is MNHEY and CDR2 is SMNVEV (reference sequence). V was pared by 2 bases and J by 6 bases, with 14 bases between. CDR3 length: 16 residues. The CDR3 here is CASSLIGGTVNSPLHF. The CDR3 DNA follows: TGTGCCAGCAGTTTAATTGGGGGCACGGTTAATTCACCCCTCCACTTT.

This chain connects TRBV6-5 to TRBJ2-5; 9 positions match TRBD2. With V trimmed by 4 bases and J by 2 bases, 2 bases remained unmatched. This CDR3 region has 14 residues. The germline CDR1 and CDR2 sequences are MNHEY and SVGAGI. As DNA, the CDR3 is TGTGCCAGCAGTTTAACTAGCGGGCAAGAGACCCAGTACTTC. The encoded protein is CASSLTSGQETQYF.

The chain has TRBV6-5 and TRBJ2-7; perhaps TRBD1 as D (5 bases). Germline CDR1 MNHEY, CDR2 SVGAGI. This CDR3 region has 13 residues. The V gene lost 4 bases and the J gene lost 6 bases, with 13 bases spanning the gap. The CDR3 loop reads CASSSPRVPEQYF. As DNA, the CDR3 is TGTGCCAGCAGTTCTCCCAGGGTCCCCGAGCAGTACTTC.

V and J are TRBV28 and TRBJ2-3, with 9 bases aligning to TRBD2. This CDR3 has 20 amino acids. After removal of 7 bases from V and 5 bases from J, the junction contained 25 bases not matched to a gene. The germline CDR1 and CDR2 sequences are MDHEN and SYDVKM. CDR3 sequence reads: CASTRTLGREGRLGGDTQYF. CDR3 DNA sequence: TGTGCCAGCACCCGCACCCTGGGGCGGGAGGGCCGCCTCGGTGGAGATACGCAGTATTTT.

V is TRBV28 and J is TRBJ2-5; 14 bases line up with TRBD2. The CDR3 has 15 amino acids. CDR1 is MDHEN and CDR2 is SYDVKM in the germline V gene. Trimming removed 6 bases from V and 4 bases from J; junction bases left unmatched: 4. For the CDR3, the DNA is TGTGCCAGCAGCGGACTAGCGGGAGGTCGAGAGACCCAGTACTTC. Translation gives CASSGLAGGRETQYF.

The chain is built from TRBV5-6 and TRBJ2-1; the D gene is possibly TRBD1 (6 bases). Trimming removed 5 bases from V and 6 bases from J, with 21 bases in between. The CDR3 totals 16 residues. Germline CDR1 SGHDT, CDR2 YYEEEE. The DNA of the CDR3 is TGTGCCAGCAGTCCCCCTGGGGCAGGGGATGTCAATGAGCAGTTCTTC. It is translated as CASSPPGAGDVNEQFF.

This chain links TRBV29-1 with TRBJ1-4; TRBD1 might be the D (5 bases). This CDR3 is 14 amino acids long. CDR1 SQVTM and CDR2 ANQGSEA come from the germline V gene. V lost 7 bases and J lost 8, with 20 bases in between. The CDR3 sequence is CSAGRGERGEKLFF. As DNA, the CDR3 is TGCAGCGCCGGTCGGGGGGAACGTGGGGAAAAACTGTTTTTT.

V gene TRBV5-4 combines with J gene TRBJ2-5; 10 bases align to TRBD2. V lost 4 bases, J lost 0 bases, and 6 bases stayed unmatched. Germline V gene lookup returns CDR1 SGHNT and CDR2 YYREEE (reference sequence). CDR3 length equals 16 residues. The CDR3 loop is CASSPYSGRYQETQYF. Here the CDR3 DNA reads TGTGCCAGCAGCCCCTATAGCGGGAGGTACCAAGAGACCCAGTACTTC.

The DNA for the CDR3 is TGCGCCAGCAGTCGTGGACTAGCGGGAGAGGGGTACGAGCAGTACTTC. Its translation: CASSRGLAGEGYEQYF. V usage is TRBV4-1 and J usage is TRBJ2-7; TRBD2 matches at 13 bases. Germline values: CDR1 MGHRA, CDR2 YSYEKL. This CDR3 is built from 16 residues. J lost 4 bases, V lost 6 bases, and 9 bases had no gene match.

The V gene is TRBV7-9, the J gene TRBJ2-5, with TRBD1 matching 9 bases. The CDR3 sequence is 14 residues long. With 5 bases clipped from V and 5 bases from J, the junction kept 6 bases outside the gene matches. Per germline, CDR1 SEHNR and CDR2 FQNEAQ (reference sequence). CDR3 residues: CASSPGTGRETQYF. The DNA for the CDR3 is TGTGCCAGCAGCCCCGGGACAGGGCGGGAGACCCAGTACTTC.

The J gene is TRBJ1-2, the V gene TRBV27, with D possibly TRBD1 on 5 matching bases. Germline V gene lookup returns CDR1 MNHEY and CDR2 SMNVEV (reference sequence). Trimming left V 6 bases short and J 5 bases short, with 16 bases between. The CDR3 spans 14 residues. The CDR3 loop reads CASRAGREYYGYTF. The DNA of the CDR3 is TGTGCCAGCAGAGCGGGCAGGGAGTATTATGGCTACACCTTC.

The chain joins TRBV5-1 to TRBJ2-1; D possibly corresponds to TRBD1 (6 bases). Trimming cost V 4 bases and J 5 bases, with 10 bases left between them. The V gene's germline CDR1 is SGHRS and CDR2 YFSETQ. The CDR3 totals 13 residues. The CDR3 reads CASSPWDNNEQFF. The CDR3 DNA is TGCGCCAGCAGCCCATGGGACAACAATGAGCAGTTCTTC.

V and J are TRBV19 and TRBJ1-2; the D gene is possibly TRBD1 (5 bases). CDR3 length equals 13 residues. Trimming removed 4 bases at V and 4 bases at J, with 10 bases between. Germline-derived CDR1 and CDR2 are LNHDA and SQIVND (reference sequence). The CDR3: CASSNAGPYGYTF. CDR3 coding DNA: TGTGCCAGTAGTAATGCGGGGCCCTATGGCTACACCTTC.

V usage is TRBV19 and J usage is TRBJ1-1; D unclear. The CDR3 spans 13 residues. CDR1 and CDR2 (germline): LNHDA, SQIVND (reference sequence). Trimming left V 9 bases short and J 0 bases short, with 11 bases between. The CDR3 nucleotides read TGTGCCAGCAAACAAACAGTGAACACTGAAGCTTTCTTT. Its protein product is CASKQTVNTEAFF.

The genes are TRBV6-1 and TRBJ1-2; D call uncertain. Germline V gives CDR1 MNHNS, CDR2 SASEGT. This CDR3 has 13 amino acids. V shed 1 base and J shed 5 bases, with 8 bases lying between them. The CDR3: CASSEVARYGYTF. In DNA, the CDR3 is TGTGCCAGCAGTGAAGTGGCCAGATATGGCTACACCTTC.

The V and J genes are TRBV7-9 and TRBJ2-7; 7 bases are a match to TRBD1. Germline CDR1 SEHNR, CDR2 FQNEAQ (reference sequence). The CDR3 loop spans 14 amino acids. Losses at the gene ends were 3 bases for V and 1 base for J; bases not matched to a gene: 3. In DNA, the CDR3 is TGTGCCAGCAGCTTGTCGGGACAGTCCTACGAGCAGTACTTC. As protein: CASSLSGQSYEQYF.

This chain connects TRBV30 to TRBJ2-4, with D possibly TRBD2 on 5 matching bases. The germline gives CDR1 GTSNPN, CDR2 SVGIG (reference sequence). The CDR3 covers 12 residues. V dropped 5 bases and J dropped 13 bases, with 18 bases sitting between them. The CDR3 region has the DNA TGTGCCTGGGAACAGTCCCGGGGAGCGCAGTACTTC. It codes for CAWEQSRGAQYF.

V is TRBV7-2 and J is TRBJ1-2; D gene unclear. CDR3 length: 15 amino acids. Looked up from germline, CDR1 is SGHTA and CDR2 is FQGNSA. V was cut by 1 base and J by 2 bases, with 11 bases left in between. The CDR3 protein is CASSLVPTRNYGYTF. The CDR3 DNA reads as TGTGCCAGCAGCTTAGTTCCCACCCGGAACTATGGCTACACCTTC.

The V and J genes are TRBV27 and TRBJ2-5, with a possible D match to TRBD1 (6 bases). CDR3 length equals 17 residues. CDR1 is MNHEY, CDR2 SMNVEV, per germline (reference sequence). V was trimmed by 2 bases and J by 0 bases, leaving 16 bases between them. This CDR3 is CASSLVGRGGNQETQYF. CDR3 DNA: TGTGCCAGCAGTTTAGTAGGGAGAGGGGGAAACCAAGAGACCCAGTACTTC.

This clone was counted a few times. The gene calls are TRBV11-3 and TRBJ2-1; a possible D gene is TRBD1 (6 bases). Germline CDR1 SGHNT, CDR2 YENEEA. This CDR3 contains 15 residues. V was pared by 3 bases and J by 5 bases, with 14 bases between. Here the CDR3 DNA reads TGTGCCAGCAGCTTTCTAACAGGGCCGAACAATGAGCAGTTCTTC. This translates into CASSFLTGPNNEQFF.

Worth noting for this clone: The junction and the germline gene differ at one end; a read error may be behind it. This rearrangement joins TRBV5-4 to TRBJ1-4, with D maybe TRBD1 (5 bases). Germline values: CDR1 SGHNT, CDR2 YYREEE (reference sequence). The length of the CDR3 is 16 residues. CDR3 nucleotides: TGTGCCAGCAGCTCCTCCGGTGGGGCGGGGAATGAAAAGCTGTTTTTT. Its translation is CASSSSGGAGNEKLFF.